This TCR beta chain stems from a study of blood T cell repertoires in COVID-19. Study summary: From T cells, B-cell-depleted T cells, or PBMCs came the material, which was cDNA or gDNA.

The data were produced by immunoSEQ multiplex PCR, yet TCRdb's version contains in-frame clones alone and is incomplete. The sample has about 390,000 clones, approximately 89% seen once. Source material: peripheral blood. This TCR came from an older woman with COVID-19, enrolled during active disease.

The CDR3 reads CASSAGGVQNTGELFF. For the CDR3, the DNA is TGCGCCAGCAGCGCCGGCGGGGTTCAGAACACCGGGGAGCTGTTTTTT. V usage is TRBV5-1 and J usage is TRBJ2-2, with a possible D match to TRBD2 (6 bases). Germline-derived CDR1 and CDR2 are SGHRS and YFSETQ. The length of the CDR3 is 16 residues. Trimming took 4 bases from V and 1 from J, leaving 14 bases between them.